The T cell receptor (beta chain) described here comes from a study of blood T cell repertoires in COVID-19 (dated by TCRdb to 2020 to 2021). A note on the overall study: The collaborator samples originated in the United States, Italy and Spain and spanned the acute and convalescent phases of COVID-19. The material from the prospective study consisted of cDNA or gDNA derived from T cells, B-cell-depleted T cells, or PBMCs. The dataset comprised deeply sampled blood TCRbeta repertoires from subjects exposed to, actively infected with, or recovered from COVID-19. The samples were drawn from the first 160 participants of the ongoing ImmuneRACE study and from over a thousand subjects provided by 6 global collaborators. The repertoires were released in a freely available public database meant as a resource for research on the immune response to SARS-CoV-2. Where available, HLA class I and class II types were obtained from metadata supplied by the sample provider rather than from assay-based typing. The sample metadata nearly always contained a de-identified subject ID, COVID-19 status, age in years and sex.

The collaborating institutions used their own protocols to collect whole blood in K2EDTA tubes. For TCRbeta analysis, collaborators shipped samples as frozen whole blood, isolated PBMCs, or DNA extracted from either of those sample types. What the authors observed across the whole study: The quantity of clinical and demographic metadata differed by source and by participant and was supplied without curation.

This clone was counted a single time. The antigen it recognizes is unknown. No per-base quality is available; no much larger clone lies one base away. TCRbeta CDR3 regions were amplified from genomic DNA using the immunoSEQ Assay, a bias-controlled multiplex PCR. The original methods were these. Nucleated cell counts per sample were estimated from amplification of reference gene primers within the assay. To quantify the absolute abundance of each unique TCRbeta CDR3 rearrangement, sequence reads were collapsed and filtered. For each sample, productive Simpson clonality was calculated by taking the square root of Simpson's diversity index across productive rearrangements. Sourced from immuneACCESS, this table was stored by TCRdb with only in-frame sequences that have V and J called. A share of the clones is absent; for the studies checked, an unresolved V gene accounts for under half, and the remainder has no known explanation. Clone size and the V and J calls come from that table; the DNA yielded D and trimming. The sample includes tens of thousands of clones, with 74% observed a single time. Together, the top ten hold 2.6% of the sample.

Trimming removed 6 bases from V and 3 bases from J; the gene matches leave 8 bases unexplained. Per the germline V gene, MNHEY is the CDR1 and SVGAGI is the CDR2. The CDR3 runs 14 residues from the cysteine to the phenylalanine. Only CDR3 DNA remains: 42 bases, in frame from the first base. This sequence was found in a human donor with acute or convalescent COVID-19. The donor label of this sample is uncertain. This chain is built from TRBV6-5 and TRBJ2-7; 7 nucleotides in the junction match TRBD1. Material: peripheral blood. The DNA is as follows: TGTGCCAGCAGCACCGAGACAGGGAGCTACGAGCAGTACTTC. Its translation is CASSTETGSYEQYF.